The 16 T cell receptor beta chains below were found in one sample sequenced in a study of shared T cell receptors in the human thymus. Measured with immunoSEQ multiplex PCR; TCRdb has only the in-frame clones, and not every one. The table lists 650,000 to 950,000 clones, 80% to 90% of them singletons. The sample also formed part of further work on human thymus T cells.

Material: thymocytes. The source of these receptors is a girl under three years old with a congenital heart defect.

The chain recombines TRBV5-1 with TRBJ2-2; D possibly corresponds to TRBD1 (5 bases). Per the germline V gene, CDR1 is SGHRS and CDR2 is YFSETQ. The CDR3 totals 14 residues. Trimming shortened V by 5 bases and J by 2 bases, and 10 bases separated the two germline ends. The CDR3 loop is CASRTRDNTGELFF. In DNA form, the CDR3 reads TGCGCCAGCAGGACCAGGGATAACACCGGGGAGCTGTTTTTT.

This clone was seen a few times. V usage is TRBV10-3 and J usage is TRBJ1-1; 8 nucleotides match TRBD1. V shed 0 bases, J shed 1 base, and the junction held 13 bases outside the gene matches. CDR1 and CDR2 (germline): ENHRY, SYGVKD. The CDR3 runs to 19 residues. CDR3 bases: TGTGCCATCAGTGAGTCGATGGACAGGGTGGGAAAACCGAACACTGAAGCTTTCTTT. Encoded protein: CAISESMDRVGKPNTEAFF.

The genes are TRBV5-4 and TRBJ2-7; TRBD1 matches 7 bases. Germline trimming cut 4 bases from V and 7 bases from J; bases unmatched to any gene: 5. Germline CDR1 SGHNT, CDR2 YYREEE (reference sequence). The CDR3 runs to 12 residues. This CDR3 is CASSKWTGEQYF. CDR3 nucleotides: TGTGCCAGCAGCAAATGGACAGGAGAGCAGTACTTC.

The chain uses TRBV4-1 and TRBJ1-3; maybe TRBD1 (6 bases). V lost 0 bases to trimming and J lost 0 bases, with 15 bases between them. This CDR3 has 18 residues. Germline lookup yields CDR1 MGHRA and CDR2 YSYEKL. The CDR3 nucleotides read TGCGCCAGCAGCCAAGATCCTCGGACAGACCCCTCTGGAAACACCATATATTTT. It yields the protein CASSQDPRTDPSGNTIYF.

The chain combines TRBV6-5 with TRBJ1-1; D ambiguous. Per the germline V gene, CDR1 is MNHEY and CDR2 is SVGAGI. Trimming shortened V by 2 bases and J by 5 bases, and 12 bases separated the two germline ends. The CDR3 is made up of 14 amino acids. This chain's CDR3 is CASSYESTGTEAFF. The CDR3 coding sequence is TGTGCCAGCAGTTACGAGTCGACTGGAACTGAAGCTTTCTTT.

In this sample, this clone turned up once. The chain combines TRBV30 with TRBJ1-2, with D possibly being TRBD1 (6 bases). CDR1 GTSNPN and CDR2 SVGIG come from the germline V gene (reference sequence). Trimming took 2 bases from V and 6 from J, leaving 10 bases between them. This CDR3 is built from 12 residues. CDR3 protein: CAWSRGWDGYTF. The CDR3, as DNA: TGTGCCTGGAGTAGGGGGTGGGATGGCTACACCTTC.

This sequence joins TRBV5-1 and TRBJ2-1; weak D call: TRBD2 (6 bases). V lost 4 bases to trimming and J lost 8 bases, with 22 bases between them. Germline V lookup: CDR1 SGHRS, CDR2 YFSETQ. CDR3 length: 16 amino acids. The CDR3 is CASSPPGGPVGDEQFF. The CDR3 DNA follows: TGCGCCAGCAGCCCCCCAGGAGGGCCCGTAGGCGATGAGCAGTTCTTC.

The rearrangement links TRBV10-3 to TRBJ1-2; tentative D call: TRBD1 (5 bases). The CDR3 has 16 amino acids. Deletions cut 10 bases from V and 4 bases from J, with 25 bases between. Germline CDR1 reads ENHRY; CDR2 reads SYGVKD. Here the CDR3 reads CATATRTPGPTYGYTF. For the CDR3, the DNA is TGTGCCACTGCAACCCGGACACCCGGCCCAACCTATGGCTACACCTTC.

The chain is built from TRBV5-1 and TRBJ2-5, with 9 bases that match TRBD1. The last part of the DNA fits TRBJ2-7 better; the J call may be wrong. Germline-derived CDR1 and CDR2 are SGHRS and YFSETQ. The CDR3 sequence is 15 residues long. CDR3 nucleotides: TGCGCCAGCAGCTTGGTGACAGGGGGGTCCTACGAGCAGTACTTC. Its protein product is CASSLVTGGSYEQYF.

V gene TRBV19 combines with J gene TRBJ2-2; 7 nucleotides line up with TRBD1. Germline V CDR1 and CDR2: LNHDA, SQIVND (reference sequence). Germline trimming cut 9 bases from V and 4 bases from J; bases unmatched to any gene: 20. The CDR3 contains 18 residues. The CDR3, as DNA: TGTGCCAGCACCCACTTGACTCCGGGACAGCCGATCACCGGGGAGCTGTTTTTT. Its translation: CASTHLTPGQPITGELFF.

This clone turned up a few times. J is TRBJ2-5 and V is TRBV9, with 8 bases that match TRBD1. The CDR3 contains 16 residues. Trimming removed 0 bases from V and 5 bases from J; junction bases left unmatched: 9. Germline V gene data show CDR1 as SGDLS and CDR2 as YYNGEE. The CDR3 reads CASSVERTGTRETQYF. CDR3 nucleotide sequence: TGTGCCAGCAGCGTAGAGAGGACAGGGACCCGGGAGACCCAGTACTTC.

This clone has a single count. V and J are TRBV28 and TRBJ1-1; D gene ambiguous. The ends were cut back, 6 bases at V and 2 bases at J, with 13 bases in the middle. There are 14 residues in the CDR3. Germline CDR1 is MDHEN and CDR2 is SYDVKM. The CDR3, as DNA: TGTGCCAGCAGCACTACTAGGGAAAACACTGAAGCTTTCTTT. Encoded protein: CASSTTRENTEAFF.

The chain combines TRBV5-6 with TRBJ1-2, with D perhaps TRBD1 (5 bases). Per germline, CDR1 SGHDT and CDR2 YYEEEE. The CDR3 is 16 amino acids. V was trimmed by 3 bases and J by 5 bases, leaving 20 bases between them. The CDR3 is CASSWGGREGIYGYTF. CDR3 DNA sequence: TGTGCCAGCAGCTGGGGCGGCAGGGAGGGGATTTATGGCTACACCTTC.

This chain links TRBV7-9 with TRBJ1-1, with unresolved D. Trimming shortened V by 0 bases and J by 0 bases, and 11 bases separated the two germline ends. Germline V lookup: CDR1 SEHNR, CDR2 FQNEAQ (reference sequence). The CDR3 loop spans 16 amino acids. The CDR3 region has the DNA TGTGCCAGCAGCTTAGCGGGGATCGGGATGAACACTGAAGCTTTCTTT. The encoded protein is CASSLAGIGMNTEAFF.

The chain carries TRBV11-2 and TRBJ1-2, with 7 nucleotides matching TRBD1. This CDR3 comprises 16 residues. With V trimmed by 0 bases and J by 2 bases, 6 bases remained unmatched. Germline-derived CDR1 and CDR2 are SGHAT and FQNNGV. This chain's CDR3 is CASSLDRVRGNYGYTF. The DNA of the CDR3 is TGTGCCAGCAGCTTAGATCGGGTCAGGGGGAACTATGGCTACACCTTC.

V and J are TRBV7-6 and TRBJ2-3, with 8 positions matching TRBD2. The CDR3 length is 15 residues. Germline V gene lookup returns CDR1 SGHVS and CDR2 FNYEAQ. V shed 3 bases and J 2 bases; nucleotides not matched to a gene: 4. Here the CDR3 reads CASSFARGDTDTQYF. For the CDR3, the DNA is TGTGCCAGCAGCTTCGCGCGGGGGGACACAGATACGCAGTATTTT.